These T cell receptor beta chains were read from a single sample in a study of beta chain features in type 1 diabetes. The assay was immunoSEQ multiplex PCR, and TCRdb's table has in-frame clones only and misses some. The sample records some 350,000 clones, roughly 14% being singletons. Sequenced sample: naive CD4+ T cells from blood. The receptors shown here come from a woman between 18 and 30 years old with type 1 diabetes. Each CDR3 is given with its conserved first and last residue. D genes are given only for firm matches. Clone size is not always given. Where it is, it says once, few, many or a class for expanded clones.

abundance,d_gene,j_gene,v_gene,CDR3nt,CDR3aa
-,TRBD1,TRBJ1-2,TRBV13,TGTGCCAGCAGCTCGGGACAGATCTATGGCTACACCTTC,CASSSGQIYGYTF
-,TRBD2,TRBJ2-1,TRBV18,TGTGCCAGCTCACCCGGGAGGGACAATGAGCAGTTCTTC,CASSPGRDNEQFF
-,-,TRBJ1-1,TRBV5-1,TGCGCCAGCAGCTTGGAATCAGGGAACACTGAAGCTTTCTTT,CASSLESGNTEAFF
-,-,TRBJ2-1,TRBV5-1,TGCGCCAGCAGCTTCGGGTCAGGGGCGAGGAAAAATGAGCAGTTCTTC,CASSFGSGARKNEQFF
-,-,TRBJ2-1,TRBV12-5,TGTGCTAGTGGTTTGCCCCCCGGGTACGACCCTACAACCGAGCAGTTCTTC,CASGLPPGYDPTTEQFF
few,-,TRBJ2-7,TRBV18,TGTGCCAGCTCACAGCTGGGGGCCTCGGAGCAGTACTTC,CASSQLGASEQYF
few,-,TRBJ1-2,TRBV7-9,TGTGCCAGCAGCTTAGCCCCGTATGGCTACACCTTC,CASSLAPYGYTF
few,TRBD2,TRBJ2-1,TRBV7-9,TGTGCCAGCAGCCTCCAGACTAGCGGGGATCAGTTCTTC,CASSLQTSGDQFF
-,-,TRBJ2-3,TRBV7-9,TGTGCCAGCAGCTTAGTTGCGGGCACAGATACGCAGTATTTT,CASSLVAGTDTQYF
few,TRBD2,TRBJ2-1,TRBV4-1,TGCGCCAGCAGCCTGGCATCCGGGACTAGCGGCTACAATGAGCAGTTCTTC,CASSLASGTSGYNEQFF